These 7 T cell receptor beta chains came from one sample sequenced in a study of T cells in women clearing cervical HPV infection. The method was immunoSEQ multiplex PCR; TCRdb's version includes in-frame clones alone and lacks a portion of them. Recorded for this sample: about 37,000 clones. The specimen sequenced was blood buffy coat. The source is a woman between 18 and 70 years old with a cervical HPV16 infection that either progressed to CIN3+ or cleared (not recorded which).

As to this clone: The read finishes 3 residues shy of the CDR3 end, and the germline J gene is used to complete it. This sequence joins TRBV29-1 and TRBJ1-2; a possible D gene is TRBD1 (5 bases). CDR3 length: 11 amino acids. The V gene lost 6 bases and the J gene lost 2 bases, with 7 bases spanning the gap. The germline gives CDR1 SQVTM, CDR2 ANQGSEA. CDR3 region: CSVTENYGYTF. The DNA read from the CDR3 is TGCAGCGTGACAGAGAACTATGGC.

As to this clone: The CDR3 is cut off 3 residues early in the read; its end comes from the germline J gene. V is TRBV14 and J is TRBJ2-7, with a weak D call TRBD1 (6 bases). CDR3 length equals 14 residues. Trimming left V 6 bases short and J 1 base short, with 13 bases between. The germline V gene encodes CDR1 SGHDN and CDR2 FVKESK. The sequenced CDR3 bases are TGTGCCAGCAGTCTACAGGGCCGATCCTACGAG. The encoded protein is CASSLQGRSYE. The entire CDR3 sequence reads CASSLQGRSYEQYF.

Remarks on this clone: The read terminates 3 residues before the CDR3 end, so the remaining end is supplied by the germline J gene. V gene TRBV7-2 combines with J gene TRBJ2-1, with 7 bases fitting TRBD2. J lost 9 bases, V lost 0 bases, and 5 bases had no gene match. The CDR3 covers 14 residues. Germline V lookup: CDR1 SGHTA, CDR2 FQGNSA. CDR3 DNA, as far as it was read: TGTGCCAGCAGCTTAGCGTCTGGGGGGGGTGAG. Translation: CASSLASGGGE. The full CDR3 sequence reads CASSLASGGGEQFF.

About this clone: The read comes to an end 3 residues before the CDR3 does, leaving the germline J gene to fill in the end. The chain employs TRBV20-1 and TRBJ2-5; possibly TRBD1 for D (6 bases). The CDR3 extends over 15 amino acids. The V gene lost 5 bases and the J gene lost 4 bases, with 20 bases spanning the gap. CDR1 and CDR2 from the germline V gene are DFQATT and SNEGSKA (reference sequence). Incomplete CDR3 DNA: TGCAGTGCTCTGGAACAACAGGGTTGGGGAGAGACC. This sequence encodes CSALEQQGWGET. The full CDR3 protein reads CSALEQQGWGETQYF.

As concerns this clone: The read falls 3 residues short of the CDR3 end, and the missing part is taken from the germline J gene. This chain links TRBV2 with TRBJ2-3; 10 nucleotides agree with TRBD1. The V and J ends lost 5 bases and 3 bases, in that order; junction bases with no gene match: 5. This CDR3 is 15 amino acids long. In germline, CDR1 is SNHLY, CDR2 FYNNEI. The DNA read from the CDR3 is TGTGCCAGCAGTTTCGGACAGGGGGAAACAGATACG. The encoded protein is CASSFGQGETDT. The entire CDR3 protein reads CASSFGQGETDTQYF. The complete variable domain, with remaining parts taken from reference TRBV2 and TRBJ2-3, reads EPEVTQTPSHQVTQMGQEVILRCVPISNHLYFYWYRQILGQKVEFLVSFYNNEISEKSEIFDDQFSVERPDGSNFTLKIRSTKLEDSAMYFCASSFGQGETDTQYFGPGTRLTVL.

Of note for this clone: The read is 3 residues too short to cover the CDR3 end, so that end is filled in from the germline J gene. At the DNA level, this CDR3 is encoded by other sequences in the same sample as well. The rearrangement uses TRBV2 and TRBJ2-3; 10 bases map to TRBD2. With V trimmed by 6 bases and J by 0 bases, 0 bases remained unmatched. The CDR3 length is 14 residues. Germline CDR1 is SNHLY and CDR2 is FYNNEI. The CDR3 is CASRLAGSTDTQYF. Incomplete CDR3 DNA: TGTGCCAGCAGACTAGCGGGAAGCACAGATACG.

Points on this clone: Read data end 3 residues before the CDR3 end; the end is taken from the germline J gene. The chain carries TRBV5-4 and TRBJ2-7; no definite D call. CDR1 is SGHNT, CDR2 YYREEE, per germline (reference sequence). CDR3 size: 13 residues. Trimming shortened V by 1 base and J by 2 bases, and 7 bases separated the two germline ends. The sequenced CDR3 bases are TGTGCCAGCAGCTTGTACAGCACCTACGAG. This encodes CASSLYSTYE. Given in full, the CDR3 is CASSLYSTYEQYF.